The T cell receptor beta chain under discussion was sequenced for a study of blood T cells in healthy people across ages. Broader study findings: The unknown donor CMV status may have confounded expanded clonotype changes.

Using a J-beta primer mix together with a sample-barcoded 5' primer, a second PCR was run for about 7 to 12 cycles. Using its own MiXCR run on the 5' RACE reads, TCRdb lists one record per CDR3 protein. The data contain around 2 million distinct CDR3 sequences, around 42% of them singletons. Points on this clonotype: The target antigen is unknown.

Samples each had at least 5 micrograms of total RNA extracted. Looked up from germline, CDR1 is SGHTA and CDR2 is FQGNSA. The CDR3 has 16 amino acids. Germline trimming cut 5 bases from V and 4 bases from J; bases unmatched to any gene: 9. What was sequenced was blood. This rearrangement joins TRBV7-2 to TRBJ1-4, with TRBD1 matching 8 bases. The sequence came from a human donor in good health. CDR3 in amino acids: CASSLRWTGNNEKLFF. CDR3 DNA: TGTGCCAGCAGCCTCCGCTGGACAGGGAATAATGAAAAACTGTTTTTT.